The 4 T cell receptor beta chains below come from one sample, sequenced in a study of blood T cell repertoires in COVID-19. Sequenced by immunoSEQ multiplex PCR; TCRdb stores in-frame clones only, minus some. The repertoire includes 60,000 or so clones, about nine tenths of them detected once, and over 13% sits in the top ten. Sequenced sample: peripheral blood. The receptors originated from a human donor with active COVID-19. The donor label of this sample is uncertain.

This chain joins TRBV7-6 and TRBJ2-1; 13 bases agree with TRBD2. V dropped 0 bases and J dropped 8; count of bases not matched to a gene: 1. CDR1 and CDR2 from the germline V gene are SGHVS and FNYEAQ. This CDR3 comprises 15 residues. The CDR3 DNA follows: TGTGCCAGCAGCTTAGCTGGACTAGCGGGAGATGAGCAGTTCTTC. This gives the protein CASSLAGLAGDEQFF.

The V and J genes are TRBV4-1 and TRBJ2-1; 10 positions match TRBD2. Per the germline V gene, CDR1 is MGHRA and CDR2 is YSYEKL. The V segment lost 4 bases and the J segment 4 bases; nucleotides outside the gene matches: 25. The CDR3 runs 22 residues. This CDR3 reads CASSLVGTQGRTSGLLYNEQFF. CDR3 DNA sequence: TGCGCCAGCAGCCTGGTGGGGACGCAGGGGAGGACTAGCGGCCTCCTATACAATGAGCAGTTCTTC.

This clone was picked up one time. The chain links TRBV5-4 to TRBJ2-5, with 7 bases matching TRBD1. Losses at the gene ends were 4 bases for V and 5 bases for J; bases not matched to a gene: 8. This CDR3 spans 14 amino acids. Looked up from germline, CDR1 is SGHNT and CDR2 is YYREEE (reference sequence). The CDR3 sequence: CASSPAGGRETQYF. The CDR3 DNA reads as TGTGCCAGCAGCCCGGCAGGGGGTAGGGAGACCCAGTACTTC. The entire variable domain, with the rest obtained from reference TRBV5-4 and TRBJ2-5, is as follows: ETGVTQSPTHLIKTRGQQVTLRCSSQSGHNTVSWYQQALGQGPQFIFQYYREEENGRGNFPPRFSGLQFPNYSSELNVNALELDDSALYLCASSPAGGRETQYFGPGTRLLVL.

V is TRBV30 and J is TRBJ2-2; 7 bases are shared with TRBD1. V lost 0 bases to trimming and J lost 4 bases; unmatched junction nucleotides: 8. This CDR3 has 16 amino acids. The germline V gene encodes CDR1 GTSNPN and CDR2 SVGIG (reference sequence). CDR3 in amino acids: CAWSVRGGSSTGELFF. In nucleotides, the CDR3 is TGTGCCTGGAGTGTACGAGGGGGCAGCTCCACCGGGGAGCTGTTTTTT.